A selection of T cell receptor beta chains follows, all from one sample in a study of Graves' ophthalmopathy and Graves' hyperthyroidism. TCRdb recomputed calls from the multiplex PCR reads with MiXCR, one row per CDR3 protein. Here the sample spans some 350,000 distinct CDR3 sequences, roughly 17% being singletons. The sample taken for sequencing was peripheral blood. These receptors were collected from an adult woman with stable Graves' hyperthyroidism. Both conserved end residues are part of each CDR3. A D gene is named only where the DNA matches it firmly. Where a row states a size, it is once, few, many or the class of an expanded clone; other rows omit it.

d_call j_call clone_size v_call cdr3_nt cdr3_aa
- TRBJ2-5 many TRBV12-3/TRBV12-4 TGTGCCAGCAGCTCGCAGAATGGGGCGCAAGAGACCCAGTACTTC CASSSQNGAQETQYF
TRBD1 TRBJ2-7 many TRBV12-5 TGTGCTAGTGGACGGGACAGCCTCTACGAGCAGTACTTC CASGRDSLYEQYF
- TRBJ2-7 few TRBV28 TGTGCCAGCAGTTCCGCCGTGGATCGGCAGTACTTC CASSSAVDRQYF
- TRBJ2-5 - TRBV10-3 TGTGCCATCAGCAGCGGAGTGACCCAGTACTTC CAISSGVTQYF
- TRBJ2-3 many TRBV6-4 TGTGCCAGCAGTGCTCCGCGCAGGTTCAGAACAGATACGCAGTATTTT CASSAPRRFRTDTQYF
- TRBJ1-2 many TRBV19 TGTGCCAGTAGTATGGACAGATTCTATGGCTACACCTTC CASSMDRFYGYTF
- TRBJ2-2 many TRBV25-1 TGTGCCAGCAGTGGAGATTTGCCCGGGGAGCTGTTTTTT CASSGDLPGELFF
- TRBJ1-6 many TRBV20-1 TGCAGTGCTAGAGAGTACCGGGCCGGGTCACCCCTCCACTTT CSAREYRAGSPLHF
TRBD1 TRBJ2-2 - TRBV9 TGTGCCAGCAGCGGCCGGGACAGGGTGGTCACCGGGGAGCTGTTTTTT CASSGRDRVVTGELFF
TRBD1 TRBJ1-5 many TRBV5-6 TGTGCCAGCAGCTGGGGACAGGGGAGGAATCAGCCCCAGCATTTT CASSWGQGRNQPQHF
- TRBJ1-1 many TRBV7-8 TGTGCCAGCAGCTTCGGGGACTTACGGAACACTGAAGCTTTCTTT CASSFGDLRNTEAFF
- TRBJ2-1 many TRBV7-2 TGTGCCAGCAGCCAGGGCCTGTACAATGAGCAGTTCTTC CASSQGLYNEQFF
TRBD2 TRBJ2-7 many TRBV2 TGTGCCAGCGGGGAGGGCCTCCACGAGCAGTACTTC CASGEGLHEQYF
- TRBJ1-1 many TRBV5-1 TGCGCCAGCAGCCCACGAGGACCCGCAGACACTGAAGCTTTCTTT CASSPRGPADTEAFF
TRBD1 TRBJ1-2 many TRBV12-3/TRBV12-4 TGTGCCAGCAGTCCGGGACAGCTCTATGGCTACACCTTC CASSPGQLYGYTF
- TRBJ1-1 many TRBV27 TGTGCCAGCAGTTTAAAAGCCCGGGGGACGCGAACTGAAGCTTTCTTT CASSLKARGTRTEAFF
TRBD1 TRBJ1-3 once TRBV20-1 TGCAGTGCTAGAGAACAGGGGGCGGCTGGAAACACCATATATTTT CSAREQGAAGNTIYF
- TRBJ1-2 many TRBV12-3/TRBV12-4 TGTGCCAGCAGTCACCCCCTGACCACAGGGCACTATGGCTACACCTTC CASSHPLTTGHYGYTF
TRBD2 TRBJ2-5 - TRBV20-1 TGCAGTGCCCAATGGCTAGCGGGGGCCCAAGAGACCCAGTACTTC CSAQWLAGAQETQYF